The entry that follows covers one T cell receptor beta chain sequence. Its antigen is as yet unknown. These data belong to a study of radiation and T cells in renal cell carcinoma. Some clones are missing from TCRdb's copy, which holds only in-frame ones; the method was immunoSEQ multiplex PCR. Here the sample spans over 120,000 clones, more than 70% being singletons. Study findings and constraints: Top tumor clonotypes rose in blood 2 weeks post-radiation, then contracted.

Time point denoted: baseline pretreatment blood. Treatment reported: 15 Gy SBRT to primary tumor, nephrectomy 4 weeks later. Clear cell pathology was present in this patient's renal cell carcinoma. The CDR3 is 13 residues long. V lost 4 bases to trimming and J lost 9 bases, with 15 bases between them. CDR1 MNHEY and CDR2 SVGAGI come from the germline V gene. The source material was blood, sampled from a patient whose treatment included radiotherapy and nephrectomy. V gene TRBV6-5 combines with J gene TRBJ2-5; possible D gene TRBD2, 5 bases. This sequence was found in a woman aged 50 to 60 with renal cell carcinoma. The CDR3 here is CASSSPGVGAQYF. DNA for the CDR3: TGTGCCAGCAGTTCCCCGGGCGTCGGGGCCCAGTACTTC.